This T cell receptor beta chain originates from a study of blood T cells in healthy people across ages (dated by TCRdb to 2014 to 2015). For the wider study: In model experiments, template switching captured about one uniquely barcoded TCR beta cDNA molecule for every two T cells. The study analyzed two additional independent replicas of 1 million unique cDNA reads from the same blood draw for two donors, one aged 18 to 30 and one aged 80 or older. The donors were divided into four age groups: young (average roughly 17 years), middle-aged (about 39), aged (62) and long-lived (roughly 86). Age-related changes in TCR beta repertoire diversity were measured in the study by deep sequencing normalized with unique cDNA molecular identifiers. To avoid experimental bias, donors of different ages were spread randomly across the sequencing lanes.

The library was produced with 5' RACE. Data came from an Illumina HiSeq 2500. A second PCR of roughly 6 to 12 cycles was performed with a sample-barcoded 5' primer and a J-beta primer mix. Each TCR beta cDNA molecule received a unique molecular identifier from a template-switch 5' adaptor carrying 12 random nucleotides. At least 2.5 million CDR3-containing paired-end reads were obtained from each sample. All of the RNA was converted into first-strand cDNA using the Mint cDNA synthesis kit, with a TRBC-specific oligonucleotide serving as the primer. After uracil-DNA glycosylase treatment, a first 18-cycle PCR used universal primers M1SS and BC2_uni_R on all cDNA. In the original analysis: Normalization of each sample was performed by random selection of 1 million high-quality reads, each carrying a distinct molecular identifier. Instead of being binned into consensus sequences, reads with shared molecular identifiers were discarded. MiTCR, run with a Q25 quality threshold and the strictest error-elimination algorithm, handled CDR3 identification, clonotype clustering and error correction. A nonparametric unseen species model with Euler transformation was used to estimate a lower bound on total TCR beta diversity. The raw public data were reprocessed by TCRdb itself: fastp quality trimming at Q25, MiXCR clonotype calling, in-frame beta chains only. Rows with one shared CDR3 protein collapse into an entry with the most common genes and DNA. TCRdb assigned the V and J calls; the authors' analysis was not used. The sample table shows around 670,000 distinct CDR3 sequences, and approximately 30% are seen once. More than 15% of the sample comes from the top ten.

The full study reports these points: Bulk unsorted PBMC profiling prevented conclusive comparison of naive and antigen-experienced compartments. Total diversity estimates from one million sequenced T cells were considered lower bounds and underestimates. The percentage of naive T cells measured by flow cytometry correlated strongly with observed TCR beta diversity. Compared with the aged group, the long-lived group had more naive CD4+ T cells, fewer expanded clones and increased TCR diversity, a pattern suggesting age selection. As age increased, observed TCR beta diversity per million T cells dropped in a roughly linear way, and a significant reduction was already evident by age about 40. Because the CMV infection status of the donors was unknown, age-related changes in expanded clonotypes may potentially have been confounded.

A note on this clonotype: Which antigen it targets is not known. No qualities accompany the bases; no much larger clone lies one base away.

The donors were roughly 38 Caucasian individuals from Russia, aged roughly 6 to 95 years, who were systemically healthy. Each donor gave 8 to 10 milliliters of peripheral blood, collected into EDTA-treated Vacutainer tubes. Ficoll-Paque density-gradient centrifugation was used to isolate PBMCs, with at least 7 million per sample. Total RNA, at least 6 micrograms per sample, was extracted from PBMCs with Trizol reagent. Naive CD45RAhigh/CD27high T cell percentages were measured by flow cytometry on a PBMC aliquot from every donor. CDR1 DFQATT and CDR2 SNEGSKA were looked up in the germline V gene (reference sequence). V and J are truncated by 3 bases and 5 bases respectively, leaving an intervening sequence of 6 bases. The CDR3 runs 11 amino acids, cysteine and phenylalanine included. Of all the DNA, just the CDR3 is kept, 33 bases in frame from base 1.

The sequence derives from a woman at least 80 years old in good health. The sequenced sample was blood. The rearrangement joined TRBV20-1 to TRBJ2-3; no D gene can be assigned with confidence. The CDR3 amino acid sequence is: CSASMRDTQYF. The sequence in DNA is TGCAGTGCTAGCATGAGAGATACGCAGTATTTT.